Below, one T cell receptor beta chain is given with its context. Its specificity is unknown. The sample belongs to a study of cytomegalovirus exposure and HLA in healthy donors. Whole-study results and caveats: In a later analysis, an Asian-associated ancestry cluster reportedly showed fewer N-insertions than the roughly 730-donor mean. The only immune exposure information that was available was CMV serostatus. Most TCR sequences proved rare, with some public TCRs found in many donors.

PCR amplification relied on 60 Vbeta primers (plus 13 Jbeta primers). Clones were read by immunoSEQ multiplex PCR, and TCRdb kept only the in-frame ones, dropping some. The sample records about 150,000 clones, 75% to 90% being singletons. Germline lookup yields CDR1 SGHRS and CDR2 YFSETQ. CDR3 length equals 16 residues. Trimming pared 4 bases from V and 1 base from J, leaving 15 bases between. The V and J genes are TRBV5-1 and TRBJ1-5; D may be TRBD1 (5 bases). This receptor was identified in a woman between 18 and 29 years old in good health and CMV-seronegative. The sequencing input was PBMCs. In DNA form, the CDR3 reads TGCGCCAGCAGCCCGAATCCAGGGTTCAGCAATCAGCCCCAGCATTTT. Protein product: CASSPNPGFSNQPQHF. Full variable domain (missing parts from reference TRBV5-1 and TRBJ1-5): KAGVTQTPRYLIKTRGQQVTLSCSPISGHRSVSWYQQTPGQGLQFLFEYFSETQRNKGNFPGRFSGRQFSNSRSEMNVSTLELGDSALYLCASSPNPGFSNQPQHFGDGTRLSIL.